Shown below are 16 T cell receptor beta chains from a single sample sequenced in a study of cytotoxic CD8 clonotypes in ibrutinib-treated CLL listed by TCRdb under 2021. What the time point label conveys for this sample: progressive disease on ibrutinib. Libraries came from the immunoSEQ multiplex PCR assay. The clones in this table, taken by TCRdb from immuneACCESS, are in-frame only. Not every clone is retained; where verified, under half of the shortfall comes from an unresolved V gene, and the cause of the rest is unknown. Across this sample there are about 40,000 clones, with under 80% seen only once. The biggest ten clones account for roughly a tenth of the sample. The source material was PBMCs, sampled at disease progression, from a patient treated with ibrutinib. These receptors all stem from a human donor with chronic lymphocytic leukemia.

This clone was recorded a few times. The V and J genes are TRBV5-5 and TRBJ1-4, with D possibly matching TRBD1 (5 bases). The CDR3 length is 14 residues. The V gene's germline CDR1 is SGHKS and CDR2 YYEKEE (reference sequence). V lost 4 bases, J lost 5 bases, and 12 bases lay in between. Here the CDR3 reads CASSPSGGNEKLFF. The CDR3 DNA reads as TGTGCCAGCAGCCCCTCGGGGGGGAATGAAAAACTGTTTTTT. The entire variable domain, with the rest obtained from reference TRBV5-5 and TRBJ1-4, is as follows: DAGVTQSPTHLIKTRGQQVTLRCSPISGHKSVSWYQQVLGQGPQFIFQYYEKEERGRGNFPDRFSARQFPNYSSELNVNALLLGDSALYLCASSPSGGNEKLFFGSGTQLSVL.

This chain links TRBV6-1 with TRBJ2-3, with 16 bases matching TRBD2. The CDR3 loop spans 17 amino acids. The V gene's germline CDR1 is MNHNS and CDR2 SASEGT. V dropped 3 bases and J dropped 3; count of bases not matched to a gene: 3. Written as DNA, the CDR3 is TGTGCCAGCAGTGACGGGACTAGCGGGAGGGCGACAGATACGCAGTATTTT. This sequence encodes CASSDGTSGRATDTQYF.

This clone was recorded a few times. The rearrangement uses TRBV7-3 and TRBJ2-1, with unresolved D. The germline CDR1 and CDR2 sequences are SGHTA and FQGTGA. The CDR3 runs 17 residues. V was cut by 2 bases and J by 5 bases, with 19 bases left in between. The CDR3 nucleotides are TGTGCCAGCAGCTTAGGTCCCCAGGATAGGATCGACAATGAGCAGTTCTTC. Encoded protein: CASSLGPQDRIDNEQFF. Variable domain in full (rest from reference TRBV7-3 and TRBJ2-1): GAGVSQTPSNKVTEKGKYVELRCDPISGHTALYWYRQSLGQGPEFLIYFQGTGAADDSGLPNDRFFAVRPEGSVSTLKIQRTERGDSAVYLCASSLGPQDRIDNEQFFGPGTRLTVL.

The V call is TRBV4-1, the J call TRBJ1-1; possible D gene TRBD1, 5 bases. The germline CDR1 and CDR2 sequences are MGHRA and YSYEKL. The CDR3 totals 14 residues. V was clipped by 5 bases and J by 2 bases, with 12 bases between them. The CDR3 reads CASSYPDKNTEAFF. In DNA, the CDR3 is TGCGCCAGCAGCTATCCGGACAAAAACACTGAAGCTTTCTTT.

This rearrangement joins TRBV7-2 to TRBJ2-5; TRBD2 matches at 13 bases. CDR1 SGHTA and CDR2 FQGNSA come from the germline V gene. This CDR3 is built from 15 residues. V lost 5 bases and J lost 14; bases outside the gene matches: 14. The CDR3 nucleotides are TGTGCCAGCAGCCCAGCCGGGACTAGCGGGGCCACCTGCTACTTC. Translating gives CASSPAGTSGATCYF.

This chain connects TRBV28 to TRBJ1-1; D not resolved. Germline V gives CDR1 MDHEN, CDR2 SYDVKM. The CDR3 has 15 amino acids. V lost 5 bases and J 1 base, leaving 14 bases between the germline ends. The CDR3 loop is CASSPHSRANTEAFF. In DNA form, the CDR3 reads TGTGCCAGCAGTCCTCACAGCCGGGCGAACACTGAAGCTTTCTTT.

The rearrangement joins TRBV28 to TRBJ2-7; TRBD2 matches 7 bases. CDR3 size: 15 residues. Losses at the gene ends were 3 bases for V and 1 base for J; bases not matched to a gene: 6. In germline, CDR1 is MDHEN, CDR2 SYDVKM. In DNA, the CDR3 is TGTGCCAGCAGTTTGGGAGGGAGGCATTCCTACGAGCAGTACTTC. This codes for CASSLGGRHSYEQYF. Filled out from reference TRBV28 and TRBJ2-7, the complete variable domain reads DVKVTQSSRYLVKRTGEKVFLECVQDMDHENMFWYRQDPGLGLRLIYFSYDVKMKEKGDIPEGYSVSREKKERFSLILESASTNQTSMYLCASSLGGRHSYEQYFGPGTRLTVT.

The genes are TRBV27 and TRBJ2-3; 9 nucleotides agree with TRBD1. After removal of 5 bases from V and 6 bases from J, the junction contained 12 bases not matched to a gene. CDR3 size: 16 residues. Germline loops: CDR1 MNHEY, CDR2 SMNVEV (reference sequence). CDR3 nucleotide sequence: TGTGCCAGCAGTCGAGAAGGGACAGGGATCTGGGATACGCAGTATTTT. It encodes CASSREGTGIWDTQYF.

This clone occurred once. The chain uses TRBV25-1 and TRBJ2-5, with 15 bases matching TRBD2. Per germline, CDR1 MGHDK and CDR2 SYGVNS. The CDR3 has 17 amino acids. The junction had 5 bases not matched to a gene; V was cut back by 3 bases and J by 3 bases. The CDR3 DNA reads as TGTGCCAGCAGTGAGACAGGACTAGCGGGGGGGAAAGAGACCCAGTACTTC. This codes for CASSETGLAGGKETQYF.

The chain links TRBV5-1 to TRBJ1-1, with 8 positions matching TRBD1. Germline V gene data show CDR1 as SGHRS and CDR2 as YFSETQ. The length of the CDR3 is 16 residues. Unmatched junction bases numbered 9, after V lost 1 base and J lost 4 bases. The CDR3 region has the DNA TGCGCCAGCAGCTTGAGTCAGGGGGCCTGGAGCACTGAAGCTTTCTTT. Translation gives CASSLSQGAWSTEAFF.

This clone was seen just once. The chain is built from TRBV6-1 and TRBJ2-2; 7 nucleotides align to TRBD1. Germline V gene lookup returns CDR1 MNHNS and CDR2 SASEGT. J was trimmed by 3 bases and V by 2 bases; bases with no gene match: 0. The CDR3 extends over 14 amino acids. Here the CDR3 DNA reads TGTGCCAGCAGTGAACAGGGGGACACCGGGGAGCTGTTTTTT. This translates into CASSEQGDTGELFF.

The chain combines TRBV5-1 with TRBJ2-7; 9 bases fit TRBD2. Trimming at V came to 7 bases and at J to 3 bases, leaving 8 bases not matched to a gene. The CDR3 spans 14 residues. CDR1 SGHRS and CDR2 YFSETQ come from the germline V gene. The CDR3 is CASGPGAGGYEQYF. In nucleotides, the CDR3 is TGCGCCAGCGGCCCCGGAGCGGGAGGCTACGAGCAGTACTTC.

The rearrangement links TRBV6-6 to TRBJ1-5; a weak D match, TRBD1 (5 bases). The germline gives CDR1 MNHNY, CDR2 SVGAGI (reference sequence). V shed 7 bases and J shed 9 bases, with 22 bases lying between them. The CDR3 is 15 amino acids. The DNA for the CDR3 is TGTGCCAGCAACTTCGGGACGGATATCAGTAGGCCCCAGCATTTT. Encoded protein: CASNFGTDISRPQHF.

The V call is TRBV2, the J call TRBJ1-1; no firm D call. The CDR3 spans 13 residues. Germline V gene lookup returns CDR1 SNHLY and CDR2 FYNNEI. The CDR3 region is CACRLAMNTEAFF. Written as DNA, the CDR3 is TGTGCTTGTAGGCTAGCGATGAACACTGAAGCTTTCTTT. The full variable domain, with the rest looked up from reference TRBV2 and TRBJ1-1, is EPEVTQTPSHQVTQMGQEVILRCVPISNHLYFYWYRQILGQKVEFLVSFYNNEISEKSEIFDDQFSVERPDGSNFTLKIRSTKLEDSAMYFCACRLAMNTEAFFGQGTRLTVV.

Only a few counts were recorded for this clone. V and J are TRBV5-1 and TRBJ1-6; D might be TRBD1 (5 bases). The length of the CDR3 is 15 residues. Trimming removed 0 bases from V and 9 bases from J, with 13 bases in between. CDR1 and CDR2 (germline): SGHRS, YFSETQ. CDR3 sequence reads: CASSLGQFGTSPLHF. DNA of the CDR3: TGCGCCAGCAGCTTGGGACAGTTCGGCACTTCACCCCTCCACTTT.

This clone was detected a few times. The CDR3 loop reads CASSPQENTGELFF. The CDR3 DNA reads TGTGCCAGCTCACCACAGGAAAACACCGGGGAGCTGTTTTTT. The genes are TRBV18 and TRBJ2-2; D is undetermined. The CDR3 extends over 14 amino acids. CDR1 KGHSH and CDR2 LQKENI come from the germline V gene. The V gene lost 1 base and the J gene lost 2 bases, with 5 bases spanning the gap.